This T cell receptor (beta chain) was observed in a study of cytomegalovirus exposure and HLA in healthy donors. Points from the study as a whole: Usually a TCR sequence was rare, but some public TCRs were found in many donors. The authors listed approximately 150 TCR beta chains as cytomegalovirus-associated.

The data were produced by immunoSEQ multiplex PCR, yet TCRdb's version contains in-frame clones alone and is incomplete. The sample lists 55,000 to 70,000 clones; around 94% were seen once. Notes on this clone: What it binds is unknown.

Trimming shortened V by 3 bases and J by 0 bases, and 11 bases separated the two germline ends. Germline values: CDR1 KGHSH, CDR2 LQKENI. The CDR3 is 15 residues long. This rearrangement joins TRBV18 to TRBJ1-1, with D unclear. Sequenced input: PBMCs. The sequence was obtained from a man younger than 30 in good health and CMV-seronegative. CDR3 nucleotides: TGTGCCAGCTCACCTCGGGAGGGATTGAACACTGAAGCTTTCTTT. As protein: CASSPREGLNTEAFF.